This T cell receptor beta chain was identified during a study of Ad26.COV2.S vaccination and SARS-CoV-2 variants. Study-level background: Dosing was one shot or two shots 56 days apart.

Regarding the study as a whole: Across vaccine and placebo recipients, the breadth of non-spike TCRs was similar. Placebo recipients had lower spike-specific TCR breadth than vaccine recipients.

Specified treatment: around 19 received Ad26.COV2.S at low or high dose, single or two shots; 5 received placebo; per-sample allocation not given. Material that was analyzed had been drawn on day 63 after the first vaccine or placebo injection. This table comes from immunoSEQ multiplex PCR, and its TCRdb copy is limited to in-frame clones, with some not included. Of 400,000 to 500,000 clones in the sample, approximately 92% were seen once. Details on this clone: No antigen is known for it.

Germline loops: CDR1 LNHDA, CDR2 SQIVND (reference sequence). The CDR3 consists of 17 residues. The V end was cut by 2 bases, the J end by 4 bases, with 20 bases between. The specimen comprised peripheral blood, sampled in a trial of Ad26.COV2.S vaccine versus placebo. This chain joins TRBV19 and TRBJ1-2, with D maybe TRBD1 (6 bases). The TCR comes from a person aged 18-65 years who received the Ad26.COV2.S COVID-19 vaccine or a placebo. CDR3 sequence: CASSIYGLGAPTYGYTF. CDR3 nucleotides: TGTGCCAGTAGTATATACGGTCTGGGGGCGCCTACCTATGGCTACACCTTC.